This T cell receptor (beta chain) emerged from a study of preoperative IRX-2 immunotherapy in early breast cancer. The treatment was: preoperative locoregional IRX-2 cytokine immunotherapy. Patients received preoperative, locoregional IRX-2 cytokine immunotherapy in a phase Ib study. CDR3 size: 16 residues. The germline gives CDR1 SGDLS, CDR2 YYNGEE. Germline trimming cut 0 bases from V and 0 bases from J; bases unmatched to any gene: 2. This table comes from immunoSEQ multiplex PCR, and its TCRdb copy is limited to in-frame clones, with some not included. The table lists about 43,000 clones, roughly 95% of them singletons.

This TCR was recovered from a human donor with breast cancer. This chain links TRBV9 with TRBJ2-1; 8 bases match TRBD1. The specimen comprised tumor tissue, sampled after IRX-2 immunotherapy. CDR3 in DNA: TGTGCCAGCAGCGTAGGACAGGGGAGCTCCTACAATGAGCAGTTCTTC. Amino acid sequence: CASSVGQGSSYNEQFF.